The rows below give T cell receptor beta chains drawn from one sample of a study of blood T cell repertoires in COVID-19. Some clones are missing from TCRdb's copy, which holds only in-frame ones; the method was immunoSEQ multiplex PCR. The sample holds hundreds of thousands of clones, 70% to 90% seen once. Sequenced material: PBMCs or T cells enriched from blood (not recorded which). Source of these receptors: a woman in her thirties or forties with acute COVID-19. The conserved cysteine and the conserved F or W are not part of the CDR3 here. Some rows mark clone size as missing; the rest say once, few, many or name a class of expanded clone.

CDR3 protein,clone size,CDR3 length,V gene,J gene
ASSIRGYYGYT,few,11,TRBV7-2,TRBJ1-2
ASSQGAFGSYNEQF,once,14,TRBV3-1/TRBV3-2,TRBJ2-1
ASSLHSGTISYEQY,once,14,TRBV7-2,TRBJ2-7
ASSPQPPLVGTDTQY,.,15,TRBV7-2,TRBJ2-3
ASHWGREETQY,.,11,TRBV19,TRBJ2-5
ASSRLAGGADTQY,.,13,TRBV6-5,TRBJ2-3
ASSPATTAGTGELF,.,14,TRBV5-1,TRBJ2-2
ASSGTKRLQETQY,.,13,TRBV25-1,TRBJ2-5
ASSYRYRGNEQF,.,12,TRBV6-5,TRBJ2-1
ASSQSPHSPESMSYEQY,.,17,TRBV16,TRBJ2-7
ASSRDWGEQF,.,10,TRBV14,TRBJ2-1
ASSPPQGPGYGYT,.,13,TRBV4-1,TRBJ1-2
ASSLMAQGTGELF,.,13,TRBV7-2,TRBJ2-2
ASSSEEGGNEQF,.,12,TRBV11-3,TRBJ2-1
ASSPEGLAQETQY,.,13,TRBV18,TRBJ2-5
ASSLISSGNTIY,.,12,TRBV11-3,TRBJ1-3
ASSPGQGEDEQF,.,12,TRBV5-1,TRBJ2-1
ASSVGDFSSYEQY,few,13,TRBV9,TRBJ2-7
ASSLQGGGGYT,.,11,TRBV5-6,TRBJ1-2
ASSLAGDEQY,.,10,TRBV7-9,TRBJ2-7
ATSRELAGGVGEQF,once,14,TRBV15,TRBJ2-1
ASSSRTLTDTQY,.,12,TRBV7-9,TRBJ2-3
ASSRSGLAGGLHNEQF,.,16,TRBV5-1,TRBJ2-1
ASSFGGAVETQY,.,12,TRBV5-4,TRBJ2-5
ASSSIRRSLSNQPQH,.,15,TRBV5-8,TRBJ1-5
ASSPAGFTGELF,.,12,TRBV11-1,TRBJ2-2
ASSLFTQGSSTEAF,.,14,TRBV7-6,TRBJ1-1
ASSESVGGSGNTIY,.,14,TRBV10-2,TRBJ1-3
ASSLAGGHAPQETQY,.,15,TRBV25-1,TRBJ2-5
ASSVQGPDTQY,once,11,TRBV9,TRBJ2-3
ASSDTGLSGFYTEAF,.,15,TRBV9,TRBJ1-1
ASSLLQGNTEAF,.,12,TRBV5-1,TRBJ1-1
AWSGRQETQY,once,10,TRBV30,TRBJ2-5
AWKSGDGGELF,.,11,TRBV30,TRBJ2-2
ASSGQGLGNEQF,.,12,TRBV2,TRBJ2-1
ASSYSSYEQY,.,10,TRBV5-1,TRBJ2-7
ASSIDRGGSSGNTIY,.,15,TRBV7-6,TRBJ1-3
SASRTDNEQF,.,10,TRBV20-1,TRBJ2-1
ASSLDRDYTEAF,.,12,TRBV6-5,TRBJ1-1
ASSEIRGEPQH,.,11,TRBV6-1,TRBJ1-5
ASSQNPGGAGETQY,few,14,TRBV3-1/TRBV3-2,TRBJ2-5
ASSLFGFQAGGPPFEQY,once,17,TRBV7-2,TRBJ2-7
ASSFYGTGAASGNAQY,.,16,TRBV7-2,TRBJ2-7
ASSLGGGGSEQY,many,12,TRBV5-1,TRBJ2-7
ASSLNEKLF,.,9,TRBV7-9,TRBJ1-4